This TCR beta chain was captured by sequencing in a study of cytomegalovirus exposure and HLA in healthy donors. The study's findings and limits: Many donors carried some public TCRs, although rarity characterized most TCR sequences.

The CDR3 consists of 14 residues. Germline V gene sequence: CDR1 KGHSH, CDR2 LQKENI. V dropped 6 bases and J dropped 8; count of bases not matched to a gene: 8. This clone is a singleton in its sample. Its antigen remains unidentified. The PCR used 60 Vbeta and 13 Jbeta primers. Assay used: immunoSEQ multiplex PCR; TCRdb lists only in-frame clones, some missing. The data hold roughly 160,000 clones, with roughly nine tenths observed a single time. The source is a woman between 25 and 40 years old in good health and CMV-seronegative. V usage is TRBV18 and J usage is TRBJ1-4, with 8 bases aligning to TRBD1. The sequenced sample consisted of PBMCs. CDR3 region: CASSLDREYEKLFF. In nucleotides, the CDR3 is TGTGCCAGCTCTCTGGACAGGGAATACGAAAAACTGTTTTTT.